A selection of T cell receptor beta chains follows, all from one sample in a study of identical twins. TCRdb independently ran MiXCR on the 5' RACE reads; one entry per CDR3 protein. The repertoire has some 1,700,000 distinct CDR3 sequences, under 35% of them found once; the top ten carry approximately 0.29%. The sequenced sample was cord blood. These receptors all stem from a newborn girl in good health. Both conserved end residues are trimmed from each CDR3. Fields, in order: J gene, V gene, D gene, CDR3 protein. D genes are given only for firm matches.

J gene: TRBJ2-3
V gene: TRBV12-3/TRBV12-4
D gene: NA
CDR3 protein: ASSLAVRPDTQY

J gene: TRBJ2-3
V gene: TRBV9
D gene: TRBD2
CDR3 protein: ASSSGTSGSADTQY

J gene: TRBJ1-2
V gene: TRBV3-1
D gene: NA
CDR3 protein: ASSQYPQNYGYT

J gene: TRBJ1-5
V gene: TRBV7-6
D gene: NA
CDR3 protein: ASSLGPVSANQPQH

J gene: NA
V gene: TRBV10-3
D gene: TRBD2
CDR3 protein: AISETGGGEQY

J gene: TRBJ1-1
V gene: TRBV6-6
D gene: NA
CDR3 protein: ASSYRGAGAF

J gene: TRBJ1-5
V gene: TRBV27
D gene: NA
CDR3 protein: ASSLSGGGHSNQPQH

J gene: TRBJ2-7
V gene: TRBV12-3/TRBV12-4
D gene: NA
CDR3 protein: ASSDDRPYEQY

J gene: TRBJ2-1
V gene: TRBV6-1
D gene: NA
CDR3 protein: ASSETPGYNEQF

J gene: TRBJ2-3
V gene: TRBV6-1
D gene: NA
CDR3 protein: ASSESLTSTDTQY

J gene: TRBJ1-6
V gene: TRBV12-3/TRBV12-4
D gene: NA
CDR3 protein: ASSFGDSYNSPLH

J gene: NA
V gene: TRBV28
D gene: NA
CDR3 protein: ASSLRLPNSEQY

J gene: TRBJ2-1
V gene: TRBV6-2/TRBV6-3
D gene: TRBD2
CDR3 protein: ASSYRAGVYNEQF

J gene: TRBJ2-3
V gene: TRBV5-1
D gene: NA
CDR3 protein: ASSLGHNTDTQY

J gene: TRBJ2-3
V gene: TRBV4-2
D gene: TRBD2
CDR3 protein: ASSQSGLAGDGDTQY

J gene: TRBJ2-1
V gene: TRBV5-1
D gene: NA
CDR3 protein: ASSLEGPEQF

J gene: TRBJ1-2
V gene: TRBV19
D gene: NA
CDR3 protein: ASSIAGDGYT

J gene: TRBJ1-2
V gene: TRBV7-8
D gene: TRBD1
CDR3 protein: ASSGQGGGFGYGYT

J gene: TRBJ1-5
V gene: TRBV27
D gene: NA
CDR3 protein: ASSFLQGLYSNQPQH

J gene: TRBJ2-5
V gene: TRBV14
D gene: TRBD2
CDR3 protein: ASSQSRGFQETQY

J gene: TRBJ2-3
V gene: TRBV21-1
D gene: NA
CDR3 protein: ASSSGTGSTDTQY

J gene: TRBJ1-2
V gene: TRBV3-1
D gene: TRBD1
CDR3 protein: ASSRQGSYGYT

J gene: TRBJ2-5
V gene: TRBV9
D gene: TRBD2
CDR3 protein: ASSPGTSLETQY

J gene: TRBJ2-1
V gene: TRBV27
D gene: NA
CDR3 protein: ASSPLEGTVIGF

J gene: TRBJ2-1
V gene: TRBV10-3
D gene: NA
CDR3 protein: AISAQSSYNEQF

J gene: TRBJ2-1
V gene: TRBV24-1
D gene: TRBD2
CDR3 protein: ATSDSGLAGGNEQF

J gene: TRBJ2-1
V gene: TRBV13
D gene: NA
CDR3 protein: ASSKRSDYIRF

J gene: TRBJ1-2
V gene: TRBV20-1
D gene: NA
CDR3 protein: SAPRKGAVNGYT

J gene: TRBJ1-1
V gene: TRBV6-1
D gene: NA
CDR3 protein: ASLWGLNTEAF

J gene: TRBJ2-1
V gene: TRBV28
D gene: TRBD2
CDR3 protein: ASSRTSGRYDEQF

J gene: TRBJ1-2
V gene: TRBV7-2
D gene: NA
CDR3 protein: ASSSGPPGGYT

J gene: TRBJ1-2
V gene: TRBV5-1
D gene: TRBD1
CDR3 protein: ASSKDRGYNYGYT

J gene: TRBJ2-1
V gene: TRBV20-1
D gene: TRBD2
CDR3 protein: SASRLAGQTYNEQF

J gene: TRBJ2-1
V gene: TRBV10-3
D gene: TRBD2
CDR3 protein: AIMGGGSSVEQF

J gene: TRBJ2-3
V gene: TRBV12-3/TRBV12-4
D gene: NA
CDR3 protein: ASSLALEGQRVKDTQY

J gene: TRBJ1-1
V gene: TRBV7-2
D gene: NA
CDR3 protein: ASRPTGSNTEAF

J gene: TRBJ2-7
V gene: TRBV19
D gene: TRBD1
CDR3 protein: ASSVYRGYEQY

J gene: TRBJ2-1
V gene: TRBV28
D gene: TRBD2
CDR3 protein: ASSFGGTSLF

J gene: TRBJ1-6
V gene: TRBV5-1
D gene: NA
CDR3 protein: ASSLANRDGYSPLH

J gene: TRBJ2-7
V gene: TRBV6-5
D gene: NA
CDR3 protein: ASSYFVGYEQY

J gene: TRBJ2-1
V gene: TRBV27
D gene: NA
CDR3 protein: ASSFLTSYNEQF